This TCR beta chain stems from a study of B cell selection in AIRE deficiency. Study-level results: With only TCRbeta sequenced, less than 45% of shared healthy Treg sequences overlapped Tconv. Of approximately 3,600 shared Treg TCRbeta sequences, under 40% were healthy-donor-only and roughly 10% patient-only.

Sorted regulatory T cells were CD4-positive, CD25-high and CD127-low or negative. Controls came from healthy donors unrelated to patients. The CDR3 totals 13 residues. Germline V gene sequence: CDR1 SGHNT, CDR2 YENEEA. V gave up 3 bases and J gave up 6 bases, with 8 bases separating them. The protocol was immunoSEQ multiplex PCR, while the TCRdb copy is restricted to in-frame clones and leaves out a portion. The table records tens of thousands of clones, 80% to 95% of them present only once. With respect to this clone: Its antigen is unknown.

This chain connects TRBV11-3 to TRBJ2-2; TRBD1 might be the D (5 bases). The source is a human donor in good health. Sequenced sample: CD4+CD25+ Tregs sorted from PBMCs. The CDR3 nucleotides read TGTGCCAGCAGCTTGGGGCTACCCGGGGAGCTGTTTTTT. This codes for CASSLGLPGELFF.